The 26 T cell receptor beta chains in this list originate from one sample, sequenced in a study of technical replicates of blood from a handful of donors. TCRdb's copy holds only in-frame clones and misses some; the assay was immunoSEQ multiplex PCR. Counted here are 62,000 or so clones, roughly 86% occurring once; the ten biggest clones make up approximately 4.9%. The sequenced sample consisted of PBMCs. These receptors originate from a human donor in good health. Some clones in this sample may be carry-over from other donors' samples.

The rearrangement links TRBV5-1 to TRBJ2-5; no definite D call. Germline loops: CDR1 SGHRS, CDR2 YFSETQ. The CDR3 loop spans 12 amino acids. The V end was cut by 4 bases, the J end by 0 bases, with 4 bases between. The CDR3 DNA is TGCGCCAGCAGCCGGGACCAAGAGACCCAGTACTTC. Amino acid sequence: CASSRDQETQYF.

The J gene is TRBJ1-2, the V gene TRBV9; D not resolved. Per the germline V gene, CDR1 is SGDLS and CDR2 is YYNGEE. V was cut by 0 bases and J by 4 bases, with 10 bases left in between. This CDR3 contains 14 residues. The CDR3 coding sequence is TGTGCCAGCAGCGTAGAAGACCCTAGCTATGGCTACACCTTC. It encodes CASSVEDPSYGYTF. The full variable domain, with the rest looked up from reference TRBV9 and TRBJ1-2, is DSGVTQTPKHLITATGQRVTLRCSPRSGDLSVYWYQQSLDQGLQFLIQYYNGEERAKGNILERFSAQQFPDLHSELNLSSLELGDSALYFCASSVEDPSYGYTFGSGTRLTVV.

V gene TRBV7-2 combines with J gene TRBJ2-5, with TRBD1 matching over 7 bases. The CDR3 contains 13 residues. Germline values: CDR1 SGHTA, CDR2 FQGNSA. V shed 5 bases, J shed 2 bases, and the junction held 2 bases outside the gene matches. The DNA of the CDR3 is TGTGCCAGCAGCCGGGACAGACAAGAGACCCAGTACTTC. Encoded protein: CASSRDRQETQYF.

This chain links TRBV6-6 with TRBJ2-1, with D uncertain. The CDR3 has 13 residues. Germline V gene data show CDR1 as MNHNY and CDR2 as SVGAGI (reference sequence). Trimming took off 7 bases at V and 6 bases at J, with 13 bases between the two ends. CDR3 residues: CASTPPGVNEQFF. DNA for the CDR3: TGTGCCAGCACCCCACCCGGAGTCAATGAGCAGTTCTTC.

This clone was recorded only once. This chain links TRBV7-2 with TRBJ2-7; D perhaps matches TRBD1 (6 bases). Trimming removed 4 bases at V and 6 bases at J, with 13 bases between. Germline CDR1 and CDR2: SGHTA and FQGNSA. The CDR3 sequence is 13 residues long. The chain's CDR3 is CASSSSGVGEQYF. For the CDR3, the DNA is TGTGCCAGCAGCTCCTCAGGGGTGGGCGAGCAGTACTTC.

The chain employs TRBV11-2 and TRBJ2-2, with no clear D. Trimming cost V 10 bases and J 4 bases, with 7 bases left between them. CDR3 length: 11 amino acids. Germline CDR1 reads SGHAT; CDR2 reads FQNNGV. The CDR3 loop reads CAIIITGELFF. The CDR3 DNA reads TGTGCCATAATAATCACCGGGGAGCTGTTTTTT.

The J gene is TRBJ2-3, the V gene TRBV29-1; 9 bases fit TRBD1. V lost 7 bases, J lost 4 bases, and 6 bases stayed unmatched. CDR3 length equals 13 residues. Germline CDR1 SQVTM, CDR2 ANQGSEA. Here the CDR3 reads CSATDRGADTQYF. The CDR3 DNA reads TGCAGCGCCACGGACAGGGGAGCAGATACGCAGTATTTT.

CDR3 residues: CASSPGTPPYEQYF. CDR3 coding DNA: TGTGCCAGCAGCCCCGGGACTCCGCCCTACGAGCAGTACTTC. This chain uses TRBV9 with TRBJ2-7, with D possibly being TRBD2 (6 bases). The V and J ends lost 4 bases and 2 bases respectively, with 13 bases between them. Per the germline V gene, CDR1 is SGDLS and CDR2 is YYNGEE. The CDR3 extends over 14 amino acids.

This chain connects TRBV4-1 to TRBJ1-5; D is uncertain. V lost 1 base, J lost 2 bases, and 12 bases lay in between. The germline gives CDR1 MGHRA, CDR2 YSYEKL. The CDR3 length is 16 residues. CDR3 sequence (DNA): TGCGCCAGCAGCCAAGGAGGAATAATGGGCAATCAGCCCCAGCATTTT. Protein product: CASSQGGIMGNQPQHF.

V gene TRBV6-5 combines with J gene TRBJ2-2, with TRBD2 as a possible D gene (6 bases). The germline V gene has CDR1 MNHEY and CDR2 SVGAGI. The CDR3 spans 15 residues. The V and J ends lost 6 bases and 0 bases respectively, with 11 bases between them. The CDR3 DNA follows: TGTGCCAGCAGCCGTGGAGGGACGAACACCGGGGAGCTGTTTTTT. Protein: CASSRGGTNTGELFF.

The CDR3, as DNA: TGTGCCAGCAGTTTAGACAGCAATAGCAATCAGCCCCAGCATTTT. It encodes CASSLDSNSNQPQHF. The J gene is TRBJ1-5, the V gene TRBV6-5; D possibly corresponds to TRBD1 (5 bases). The CDR3 has 15 residues. Trimming stripped 4 bases from V and 0 bases from J, with 10 bases between. From germline, CDR1 is MNHEY and CDR2 SVGAGI.

The chain recombines TRBV9 with TRBJ2-1; TRBD1 agrees at 7 bases. CDR1 is SGDLS, CDR2 YYNGEE, per germline. Germline trimming cut 3 bases from V and 9 bases from J; bases unmatched to any gene: 12. The CDR3 covers 15 residues. CDR3: CASSAPGQPSGEQFF. The CDR3, as DNA: TGTGCCAGCAGCGCCCCGGGACAGCCCTCAGGTGAGCAGTTCTTC.

The chain is built from TRBV9 and TRBJ2-2; D gene uncertain. Germline CDR1 SGDLS, CDR2 YYNGEE. This CDR3 comprises 15 residues. V gave up 0 bases and J gave up 2 bases, with 8 bases separating them. DNA for the CDR3: TGTGCCAGCAGCGTAGGACAATTAAACACCGGGGAGCTGTTTTTT. This translates into CASSVGQLNTGELFF.

V usage is TRBV7-3 and J usage is TRBJ2-2, with 9 positions matching TRBD2. The CDR3 is 16 residues long. V dropped 5 bases and J dropped 5; count of bases not matched to a gene: 9. CDR1 is SGHTA and CDR2 is FQGTGA in the germline V gene. The CDR3: CASSPGSLAGTGELFF. The CDR3 DNA follows: TGTGCCAGCAGCCCGGGGTCCCTAGCGGGAACCGGGGAGCTGTTTTTT.

This rearrangement joins TRBV7-3 to TRBJ1-1; 8 bases agree with TRBD1. The trim removed 5 bases at V and 4 bases at J, leaving 3 bases unmatched. In germline, CDR1 is SGHTA, CDR2 FQGTGA. The CDR3 contains 13 residues. CDR3 in amino acids: CASSTGGGTEAFF. CDR3 bases: TGTGCCAGCAGCACAGGGGGGGGCACTGAAGCTTTCTTT.

The sample holds one count of this clone. The chain carries TRBV5-4 and TRBJ2-1; 7 nucleotides line up with TRBD2. This CDR3 is 15 amino acids long. Germline V CDR1 and CDR2: SGHNT, YYREEE (reference sequence). With V trimmed by 2 bases and J by 1 base, 3 bases remained unmatched. CDR3: CASSLRGVSYNEQFF. Here the CDR3 DNA reads TGTGCCAGCAGCTTACGGGGGGTTTCCTACAATGAGCAGTTCTTC. The full variable domain, with the rest looked up from reference TRBV5-4 and TRBJ2-1, is ETGVTQSPTHLIKTRGQQVTLRCSSQSGHNTVSWYQQALGQGPQFIFQYYREEENGRGNFPPRFSGLQFPNYSSELNVNALELDDSALYLCASSLRGVSYNEQFFGPGTRLTVL.

This rearrangement joins TRBV7-9 to TRBJ1-4, with D possibly TRBD1 on 5 matching bases. This CDR3 is built from 16 residues. The V end lost 5 bases, the J end lost 7 bases, and 20 bases lay between the germline ends. The germline V gene has CDR1 SEHNR and CDR2 FQNEAQ (reference sequence). The CDR3 loop reads CASSKRVGGEGEKLFF. The CDR3 DNA is TGTGCCAGCAGCAAACGCGTGGGGGGAGAGGGTGAAAAACTGTTTTTT.

This chain joins TRBV6-5 and TRBJ1-1; 10 nucleotides align to TRBD1. Trimming at V came to 6 bases and at J to 5 bases, leaving 9 bases not matched to a gene. The germline V gene encodes CDR1 MNHEY and CDR2 SVGAGI. There are 15 residues in the CDR3. CDR3 nucleotide sequence: TGTGCCAGCAGACCCCTAGACAGGGGGCGGACTGAAGCTTTCTTT. Residues: CASRPLDRGRTEAFF.

The sample holds a few counts of this clone. The chain joins TRBV29-1 to TRBJ1-2, with 8 bases lining up with TRBD1. V shed 6 bases, J shed 6 bases, and the junction held 6 bases outside the gene matches. The CDR3 contains 12 residues. Germline lookup yields CDR1 SQVTM and CDR2 ANQGSEA. The CDR3 spells CSVTGQGNGYTF. CDR3 coding DNA: TGCAGCGTGACCGGACAGGGTAATGGCTACACCTTC.

The V call is TRBV5-1, the J call TRBJ2-1, with 8 nucleotides matching TRBD2. The trim removed 3 bases at V and 3 bases at J, leaving 5 bases unmatched. The CDR3 runs to 15 residues. Per germline, CDR1 SGHRS and CDR2 YFSETQ. CDR3 residues: CASSSLAGSYNEQFF. The CDR3 DNA sequence: TGCGCCAGCAGCTCCTTAGCGGGAAGCTACAATGAGCAGTTCTTC. Supplemented by reference TRBV5-1 and TRBJ2-1, the full variable domain reads KAGVTQTPRYLIKTRGQQVTLSCSPISGHRSVSWYQQTPGQGLQFLFEYFSETQRNKGNFPGRFSGRQFSNSRSEMNVSTLELGDSALYLCASSSLAGSYNEQFFGPGTRLTVL.

The rearrangement joins TRBV29-1 to TRBJ1-1; 7 bases line up with TRBD1. This CDR3 has 13 amino acids. From germline, CDR1 is SQVTM and CDR2 ANQGSEA. Trimming cost V 4 bases and J 4 bases; bases outside gene matches: 6. The CDR3 sequence is CSVGRGLGTEAFF. CDR3 coding DNA: TGCAGCGTTGGAAGGGGGCTGGGCACTGAAGCTTTCTTT.

CDR3: CASRTRPGTNEKLFF. The CDR3 DNA reads TGCGCCAGCAGAACCCGACCGGGAACTAATGAAAAACTGTTTTTT. The chain couples TRBV5-1 to TRBJ1-4; no firm D call. This CDR3 spans 15 amino acids. Trimming removed 5 bases at V and 1 base at J, with 12 bases between. The germline V gene has CDR1 SGHRS and CDR2 YFSETQ.

Only a few counts were recorded for this clone. This chain links TRBV2 with TRBJ2-4, with D possibly TRBD1 on 5 matching bases. Trimming removed 6 bases at V and 5 bases at J, with 8 bases between. The CDR3 consists of 12 residues. Per germline, CDR1 SNHLY and CDR2 FYNNEI. The CDR3 protein is CASSLQENIQYF. The CDR3 region has the DNA TGTGCCAGCAGCTTACAGGAAAACATTCAGTACTTC.

Concerning this clone itself: This CDR3 is also generated by other DNA sequences in the sample. The rearrangement uses TRBV29-1 and TRBJ1-2; D perhaps matches TRBD1 (5 bases). V was clipped by 2 bases and J by 8 bases, with 27 bases between them. The CDR3 spans 17 residues. Germline loops: CDR1 SQVTM, CDR2 ANQGSEA. The CDR3 DNA is TGCAGCGTTGAAAGGGCGCAGGGAACCTACCTATATCAAGGCTACACCTTC. Translated, it gives CSVERAQGTYLYQGYTF.

The gene calls are TRBV4-3 and TRBJ1-5; no clear D. The CDR3 has 18 residues. Between the trimmed V and J ends, which lost 0 bases and 6 bases, there was a span of 21 bases. The germline gives CDR1 LGHNA, CDR2 YSLEER. CDR3 DNA: TGCGCCAGCAGCCAAGATTTCCGGGGTGTACCCCACTTTCAGCCCCAGCATTTT. This encodes CASSQDFRGVPHFQPQHF.

V gene TRBV4-2 combines with J gene TRBJ1-2; D gene ambiguous. Germline-derived CDR1 and CDR2 are LGHNA and YNFKEQ. Trimming removed 0 bases at V and 0 bases at J, with 11 bases between. This CDR3 spans 16 amino acids. CDR3 loop: CASSQDLSGANYGYTF. The CDR3 DNA reads TGTGCCAGCAGCCAAGATCTCAGTGGAGCTAACTATGGCTACACCTTC.